A selection of T cell receptor beta chains follows, all from one sample in a study of blood T cell repertoires in COVID-19. Repertoires were generated with immunoSEQ multiplex PCR, while TCRdb's copy carries only in-frame clones and drops some. This table has around 320,000 clones, around 87% appearing once. The sample taken for sequencing was PBMCs or T cells enriched from blood (not recorded which). Receptors were obtained from a woman aged 18 to 35 with acute COVID-19. Both conserved end residues are part of each CDR3. A D gene is named only where the DNA matches it firmly. Expanded clones get a size class; other rows say once, few or many, or leave the size out.

v_gene: TRBV7-2; d_gene: NA; abundance: NA; j_gene: TRBJ1-1; CDR3nt: TGTGCCAGCAGCTTAGAGGGTCCGGGGGAGGCTTTCTTT; CDR3aa: CASSLEGPGEAFF
v_gene: TRBV28; d_gene: NA; abundance: NA; j_gene: TRBJ1-2; CDR3nt: TGTGCCAGCAGTTTGGTACAGTTTAACTATGGCTACACCTTC; CDR3aa: CASSLVQFNYGYTF
v_gene: TRBV5-1; d_gene: NA; abundance: NA; j_gene: TRBJ2-3; CDR3nt: TGCGCCAGCAGCCCTCGCCGGGCGGGCAGCACAGATACGCAGTATTTT; CDR3aa: CASSPRRAGSTDTQYF
v_gene: TRBV24-1; d_gene: TRBD1; abundance: NA; j_gene: TRBJ1-5; CDR3nt: TGTGCCACCAGTGACCCGGGACAGGAGCCCAATCAGCCCCAGCATTTT; CDR3aa: CATSDPGQEPNQPQHF
v_gene: TRBV5-6; d_gene: NA; abundance: NA; j_gene: TRBJ1-3; CDR3nt: TGTGCCAGCAGCTTGGTTTCACGGGGGGCCTCTGGAAACACCATATATTTT; CDR3aa: CASSLVSRGASGNTIYF
v_gene: TRBV19; d_gene: NA; abundance: NA; j_gene: TRBJ1-5; CDR3nt: TGTGCCAGTAGTATAGATCTTGATAAGGCACAACGGGGGGTTGGCCAACAGCCCCAGCATTTT; CDR3aa: CASSIDLDKAQRGVGQQPQHF
v_gene: TRBV9; d_gene: NA; abundance: NA; j_gene: TRBJ2-2; CDR3nt: TGTGCCAGCAGCCAGGGGTTGGTCACCGGGGAGCTGTTTTTT; CDR3aa: CASSQGLVTGELFF
v_gene: TRBV27; d_gene: NA; abundance: NA; j_gene: TRBJ1-2; CDR3nt: TGTGCCAGCAGCCTAACAGGGAACTATGGCTACACCTTC; CDR3aa: CASSLTGNYGYTF
v_gene: TRBV5-1; d_gene: TRBD1; abundance: NA; j_gene: TRBJ2-7; CDR3nt: TGCGCCAGCAGCTCGGGACAGGGAACCTACGAGCAGTACTTC; CDR3aa: CASSSGQGTYEQYF
v_gene: TRBV10-3; d_gene: NA; abundance: NA; j_gene: TRBJ1-4; CDR3nt: TGTGCCGGCAGTTCAACTAATGAAAAACTGTTTTTT; CDR3aa: CAGSSTNEKLFF
v_gene: TRBV12-3/TRBV12-4; d_gene: TRBD1; abundance: few; j_gene: TRBJ1-6; CDR3nt: TGTGCCAGCAGAACAGGGGATAATTCACCCCTCCACTTT; CDR3aa: CASRTGDNSPLHF
v_gene: TRBV25-1; d_gene: TRBD2; abundance: NA; j_gene: TRBJ2-3; CDR3nt: TGTGCCAGCTCGCGGGGGGCTATCACAGATACGCAGTATTTT; CDR3aa: CASSRGAITDTQYF
v_gene: TRBV6-5; d_gene: NA; abundance: NA; j_gene: TRBJ1-4; CDR3nt: TGTGCCAGCAGGCAGTCCAATGAAAAACTGTTTTTT; CDR3aa: CASRQSNEKLFF
v_gene: TRBV7-9; d_gene: NA; abundance: few; j_gene: TRBJ2-7; CDR3nt: TGTGCCAGCAGCCCGACAGAAACCTACGAGCAGTACTTC; CDR3aa: CASSPTETYEQYF
v_gene: TRBV19; d_gene: TRBD1; abundance: NA; j_gene: TRBJ1-1; CDR3nt: TGTGCCAGTAGTCCACACCTACGACAGGGGACGAACACTGAAGCTTTCTTT; CDR3aa: CASSPHLRQGTNTEAFF
v_gene: TRBV28; d_gene: TRBD1; abundance: NA; j_gene: TRBJ1-1; CDR3nt: TGTGCCAGCAGTCCGACAGGGGGCGCGTTTGAAGCTTTCTTT; CDR3aa: CASSPTGGAFEAFF
v_gene: TRBV7-9; d_gene: NA; abundance: NA; j_gene: TRBJ1-2; CDR3nt: TGTGCCAGCAGCGGAGAGGTCGGGACACAAAGTGGCTACACCTTC; CDR3aa: CASSGEVGTQSGYTF
v_gene: TRBV5-4; d_gene: TRBD2; abundance: NA; j_gene: TRBJ2-1; CDR3nt: TGTGCCAGCAGCTTGGCGACCGGGACTAGCGGTAACAATGAGCAGTTCTTC; CDR3aa: CASSLATGTSGNNEQFF
v_gene: TRBV29-1; d_gene: TRBD1; abundance: NA; j_gene: TRBJ1-1; CDR3nt: TGCAGCGTTGTGGGACAGGGGACTCTGAACACTGAAGCTTTCTTT; CDR3aa: CSVVGQGTLNTEAFF
v_gene: TRBV15; d_gene: NA; abundance: NA; j_gene: TRBJ2-1; CDR3nt: TGTGCCACCAGCAGATATAGCGGAAACTACAATGAGCAGTTCTTC; CDR3aa: CATSRYSGNYNEQFF
v_gene: TRBV4-1; d_gene: NA; abundance: NA; j_gene: TRBJ1-5; CDR3nt: TGCGCCAGCAGCCAAGAGGTTAGGAGCCGCAATCAGCCCCAGCATTTT; CDR3aa: CASSQEVRSRNQPQHF
v_gene: TRBV5-1; d_gene: NA; abundance: NA; j_gene: TRBJ1-1; CDR3nt: TGCGCCAGCAGCTTGGATGGCAGGGGGAACACTGAAGCTTTCTTT; CDR3aa: CASSLDGRGNTEAFF
v_gene: TRBV19; d_gene: TRBD2; abundance: NA; j_gene: TRBJ2-1; CDR3nt: TGTGCCAGTAGTTCTAGCGGGAGGGTATCCTACAATGAGCAGTTCTTC; CDR3aa: CASSSSGRVSYNEQFF
v_gene: TRBV13; d_gene: NA; abundance: NA; j_gene: TRBJ2-7; CDR3nt: TGTGCCAGCAGCCGGTCCATTGCGGAGCAGTACTTC; CDR3aa: CASSRSIAEQYF
v_gene: TRBV27; d_gene: TRBD1; abundance: NA; j_gene: TRBJ2-6; CDR3nt: TGTGCCAGCAGTTTATCGGTGACAGGGGGCCTCTCTGGGGCCAACGTCCTGACTTTC; CDR3aa: CASSLSVTGGLSGANVLTF
v_gene: TRBV27; d_gene: TRBD1; abundance: NA; j_gene: TRBJ1-1; CDR3nt: TGTGCCAGCAGGGGACAGGAGTCCACTGAAGCTTTCTTT; CDR3aa: CASRGQESTEAFF
v_gene: TRBV18; d_gene: TRBD1; abundance: NA; j_gene: TRBJ2-1; CDR3nt: TGTGCCAGCTCACCACAGGGGACAGGGGGGAACAATGAGCAGTTCTTC; CDR3aa: CASSPQGTGGNNEQFF
v_gene: TRBV10-2; d_gene: TRBD2; abundance: NA; j_gene: TRBJ2-5; CDR3nt: TGCGCCAGCAGTGAGACGGTAGCGGGAGACCTCGGAGGAGAGACCCAGTACTTC; CDR3aa: CASSETVAGDLGGETQYF
v_gene: TRBV6-5; d_gene: NA; abundance: NA; j_gene: TRBJ1-1; CDR3nt: TGTGCCAGCAGTTACACGACAGCCACTGAAGCTTTCTTT; CDR3aa: CASSYTTATEAFF
v_gene: TRBV9; d_gene: TRBD2; abundance: NA; j_gene: TRBJ2-4; CDR3nt: TGTGCCAGCAGCGTAGCGGGGGGGCTAGCCAAAAACATTCAGTACTTC; CDR3aa: CASSVAGGLAKNIQYF
v_gene: TRBV28; d_gene: NA; abundance: once; j_gene: TRBJ1-4; CDR3nt: TGTGCCAGCAGCCCCCCGAAGCACGGTAGTGAAAAACTGTTTTTT; CDR3aa: CASSPPKHGSEKLFF
v_gene: TRBV5-1; d_gene: NA; abundance: NA; j_gene: TRBJ2-2; CDR3nt: TGCGCCAGCAGCTTGGCCTTCCATCCAGGGTATGGGGACACCGGGGAGCTGTTTTTT; CDR3aa: CASSLAFHPGYGDTGELFF
v_gene: TRBV28; d_gene: NA; abundance: NA; j_gene: TRBJ1-2; CDR3nt: TGTGCCAGCAGCCAGGGCAGGGCTCGTGGCTACACCTTC; CDR3aa: CASSQGRARGYTF
v_gene: TRBV27; d_gene: NA; abundance: once; j_gene: TRBJ2-1; CDR3nt: TGTGCCAGCAGTTCTCGGGGGTCAGGCAATGAGCAGTTCTTC; CDR3aa: CASSSRGSGNEQFF
v_gene: TRBV19; d_gene: TRBD1; abundance: NA; j_gene: TRBJ2-7; CDR3nt: TGTGCCAGTAGGGGGGACAGGGCCCCCTACGAGCAGTACTTC; CDR3aa: CASRGDRAPYEQYF
v_gene: TRBV5-4; d_gene: TRBD1; abundance: once; j_gene: TRBJ1-5; CDR3nt: TGTGCCAGCAGTCGACAGGGGGCGGGAGAAATTGGCAATCAGCCCCAGCATTTT; CDR3aa: CASSRQGAGEIGNQPQHF
v_gene: TRBV4-2; d_gene: TRBD2; abundance: NA; j_gene: TRBJ2-2; CDR3nt: TGTGCCAGCAGCCAAGGACTAGCGGTCGCTTTCGCTAGCACCGGGGAGCTGTTTTTT; CDR3aa: CASSQGLAVAFASTGELFF
v_gene: TRBV19; d_gene: TRBD1; abundance: NA; j_gene: TRBJ2-5; CDR3nt: TGTGCCAGTAGGACCCGGACAGGGGCTGGGGAGACCCAGTACTTC; CDR3aa: CASRTRTGAGETQYF
v_gene: TRBV3-1/TRBV3-2; d_gene: NA; abundance: NA; j_gene: TRBJ1-3; CDR3nt: TGTGCCAGCAGCCACCGGTACAGGGCCGACTACTCTGGAAACACCATATATTTT; CDR3aa: CASSHRYRADYSGNTIYF
v_gene: TRBV7-3; d_gene: NA; abundance: NA; j_gene: TRBJ2-1; CDR3nt: TGTGCCAGCAGCCTAGGAAGTGAGCAGTTCTTC; CDR3aa: CASSLGSEQFF
v_gene: TRBV28; d_gene: TRBD2; abundance: NA; j_gene: TRBJ2-7; CDR3nt: TGTGCCAGCAAAAACTCGGGGGGGAGCTCCTACGAGCAGTACTTC; CDR3aa: CASKNSGGSSYEQYF
v_gene: TRBV5-1; d_gene: NA; abundance: NA; j_gene: TRBJ2-5; CDR3nt: TGCGCCAGCAGCTTCGGTGGGGGGGAGACCCAGTACTTC; CDR3aa: CASSFGGGETQYF
v_gene: TRBV2; d_gene: TRBD1; abundance: NA; j_gene: TRBJ1-5; CDR3nt: TGTGCCAGCAGTGGGGGACAGGGGTCTTATAGCAATCAGCCCCAGCATTTT; CDR3aa: CASSGGQGSYSNQPQHF
v_gene: TRBV27; d_gene: NA; abundance: NA; j_gene: TRBJ2-1; CDR3nt: TGTGCCAGCACCTTGAACCAAGGGGGAGAGTCGGGTCATGAGCAGTTCTTC; CDR3aa: CASTLNQGGESGHEQFF
v_gene: TRBV9; d_gene: TRBD1; abundance: NA; j_gene: TRBJ2-1; CDR3nt: TGTGCCAGCAGCCCCGGAGGGGGACAGGGCTACAATGAGCAGTTCTTC; CDR3aa: CASSPGGGQGYNEQFF
v_gene: TRBV6-5; d_gene: NA; abundance: once; j_gene: TRBJ1-5; CDR3nt: TGTGCCAGCACGAGCTATAGCAATCAGCCCCAGCATTTT; CDR3aa: CASTSYSNQPQHF
v_gene: TRBV12-3/TRBV12-4; d_gene: TRBD1; abundance: NA; j_gene: TRBJ2-7; CDR3nt: TGTGCCAGCAGTCTGGACAGGGAGCAGTACTTC; CDR3aa: CASSLDREQYF
v_gene: TRBV6-1; d_gene: TRBD2; abundance: NA; j_gene: TRBJ2-7; CDR3nt: TGTGCCAGCAGTGAAGGGACCTTAGCGGGAGGAGCCTACGAGCAGTACTTC; CDR3aa: CASSEGTLAGGAYEQYF
v_gene: TRBV28; d_gene: NA; abundance: NA; j_gene: TRBJ2-7; CDR3nt: TGTGCCAGCCGGGGAAACTACGAGCAGTACTTC; CDR3aa: CASRGNYEQYF
v_gene: TRBV6-6; d_gene: NA; abundance: NA; j_gene: TRBJ1-1; CDR3nt: TGTGCCAGCAGTTACTCGGCTACAGGGCGTATTAATGAGGCTTTCTTT; CDR3aa: CASSYSATGRINEAFF
v_gene: TRBV19; d_gene: NA; abundance: once; j_gene: TRBJ1-3; CDR3nt: TGTGCCAGTAGTATTGTACAGACCTCTGGAAACACCATATATTTT; CDR3aa: CASSIVQTSGNTIYF
v_gene: TRBV18; d_gene: NA; abundance: few; j_gene: TRBJ2-6; CDR3nt: TGTGCCAGCTCAGTTAGGGGATCAGGGGCCAACGTCCTGACTTTC; CDR3aa: CASSVRGSGANVLTF
v_gene: TRBV28; d_gene: NA; abundance: NA; j_gene: TRBJ2-3; CDR3nt: TGTGCCAGCAGCCCCTCGGTGTTAGATACGCAGTATTTT; CDR3aa: CASSPSVLDTQYF
v_gene: TRBV2; d_gene: NA; abundance: NA; j_gene: TRBJ2-1; CDR3nt: TGTGCCAGCAGTCTAGGAACAGGGCAAGGTACTAGCAATGAGCAGTTCTTC; CDR3aa: CASSLGTGQGTSNEQFF
v_gene: TRBV11-2; d_gene: NA; abundance: NA; j_gene: TRBJ1-6; CDR3nt: TGTGCCAGCAGCTGGGCCACAAATTCACCCCTCCACTTT; CDR3aa: CASSWATNSPLHF
v_gene: TRBV19; d_gene: TRBD1; abundance: NA; j_gene: TRBJ1-2; CDR3nt: TGTGCCAGTAGTATACGGACAGGGATAGGCTATGGCTACACCTTC; CDR3aa: CASSIRTGIGYGYTF
v_gene: TRBV10-3; d_gene: NA; abundance: NA; j_gene: TRBJ2-5; CDR3nt: TGTGCCATCAGTGAGTCGAAAATGGGCGAAGAGACCCAGTACTTC; CDR3aa: CAISESKMGEETQYF
v_gene: TRBV29-1; d_gene: NA; abundance: NA; j_gene: TRBJ2-1; CDR3nt: TGCAGCGTTGATAGACAGAGCTCCTACAATGAGCAGTTCTTC; CDR3aa: CSVDRQSSYNEQFF
v_gene: TRBV5-1; d_gene: TRBD1; abundance: NA; j_gene: TRBJ1-1; CDR3nt: TGCGCCAGCAGCGCCGGGACAGGGATCTACACTGAAGCTTTCTTT; CDR3aa: CASSAGTGIYTEAFF